These 14 T cell receptor beta chains share one sample of origin, sequenced in a study of T cell changes during pregnancy in multiple sclerosis. The method was immunoSEQ multiplex PCR; TCRdb's version includes in-frame clones alone and lacks a portion of them. In the table there are 55,000 to 70,000 clones, roughly 91% of which are singletons. This material consisted of CD4+ T cells from peripheral blood mononuclear cells, taken after pregnancy. These receptors were obtained from a female donor with multiple sclerosis, enrolled in a pregnancy study.

The chain recombines TRBV2 with TRBJ2-1, with 8 bases aligning to TRBD2. With 2 bases clipped from V and 4 bases from J, the junction kept 1 base outside the gene matches. Germline V lookup: CDR1 SNHLY, CDR2 FYNNEI. The CDR3 runs to 14 residues. In DNA form, the CDR3 reads TGTGCCAGCAGTGAAACGGGAGGGTACAATGAGCAGTTCTTC. Translation gives CASSETGGYNEQFF.

V is TRBV4-2 and J is TRBJ1-2, with TRBD1 identical over 7 bases. The V segment lost 0 bases and the J segment 2 bases; nucleotides outside the gene matches: 0. The CDR3 covers 14 residues. In germline, CDR1 is LGHNA, CDR2 YNFKEQ. The CDR3 protein is CASSQDRGNYGYTF. The CDR3 DNA is TGTGCCAGCAGCCAAGACAGGGGGAACTATGGCTACACCTTC.

The chain couples TRBV7-3 to TRBJ2-2, with 13 bases that match TRBD2. The CDR3 sequence is 17 residues long. Unmatched junction bases numbered 3, after V lost 5 bases and J lost 0 bases. The germline V gene has CDR1 SGHTA and CDR2 FQGTGA. CDR3 loop: CASSPGLAGSNTGELFF. The DNA for the CDR3 is TGTGCCAGCAGCCCGGGACTAGCGGGATCGAACACCGGGGAGCTGTTTTTT.

The chain joins TRBV19 to TRBJ1-6; D gene unclear. CDR1 LNHDA and CDR2 SQIVND come from the germline V gene (reference sequence). Trimming took off 6 bases at V and 5 bases at J, with 11 bases between the two ends. This CDR3 is 14 amino acids long. The CDR3 protein is CASREVVDNSPLHF. CDR3 DNA sequence: TGTGCCAGTAGAGAGGTGGTTGATAATTCACCCCTCCACTTT.

The V and J genes are TRBV15 and TRBJ2-2; D perhaps matches TRBD1 (5 bases). Germline V gene sequence: CDR1 LNHNV, CDR2 YYDKDF (reference sequence). V lost 5 bases and J 4 bases, leaving 14 bases between the germline ends. The CDR3 sequence is 15 residues long. The CDR3 DNA reads TGTGCCACCAGCGCTCAGGGCCCCCGCACCGGGGAGCTGTTTTTT. This translates into CATSAQGPRTGELFF.

This rearrangement joins TRBV19 to TRBJ2-3; possible D gene TRBD2, 6 bases. Germline V CDR1 and CDR2: LNHDA, SQIVND (reference sequence). The V end was cut by 2 bases, the J end by 5 bases, with 14 bases between. The CDR3 runs to 15 residues. CDR3: CASSISREPGDTQYF. The DNA of the CDR3 is TGTGCCAGTAGTATATCGCGGGAACCGGGAGATACGCAGTATTTT. The entire variable domain, with the rest obtained from reference TRBV19 and TRBJ2-3, is as follows: DGGITQSPKYLFRKEGQNVTLSCEQNLNHDAMYWYRQDPGQGLRLIYYSQIVNDFQKGDIAEGYSVSREKKESFPLTVTSAQKNPTAFYLCASSISREPGDTQYFGPGTRLTVL.

CDR3 residues: CASSPDRAGNTIYF. CDR3 DNA sequence: TGTGCCAGCAGCCCAGACAGGGCTGGAAACACCATATATTTT. The gene calls are TRBV14 and TRBJ1-3, with 7 bases that match TRBD1. Germline loops: CDR1 SGHDN, CDR2 FVKESK. V was clipped by 4 bases and J by 2 bases; unmatched bases: 2. This CDR3 spans 14 amino acids.

The table lists this clone with a count of one. J is TRBJ2-3 and V is TRBV5-1, with D possibly matching TRBD2 (6 bases). The CDR3 runs 15 residues. The V end was cut by 1 base, the J end by 0 bases, with 9 bases between. CDR1 is SGHRS, CDR2 YFSETQ, per germline. This chain's CDR3 is CASSLLGRSTDTQYF. As DNA, the CDR3 is TGCGCCAGCAGCTTGCTCGGGAGAAGCACAGATACGCAGTATTTT.

CDR3 sequence: CASSDGAGGHGTDTQYF. The CDR3 DNA reads as TGTGCCAGCAGTGATGGGGCGGGGGGGCACGGCACAGATACGCAGTATTTT. V is TRBV2 and J is TRBJ2-3, with 9 bases aligning to TRBD2. Per germline, CDR1 SNHLY and CDR2 FYNNEI. The CDR3 is 17 amino acids. V shed 3 bases, J shed 1 base, and the junction held 8 bases outside the gene matches.

CDR3 DNA: TGTGCCAGCAGCTTGGACAGGGTAATGTATGGCTACACCTTC. Translating it yields CASSLDRVMYGYTF. This chain joins TRBV5-6 and TRBJ1-2, with D possibly matching TRBD1 (6 bases). The ends were cut back, 0 bases at V and 5 bases at J, with 11 bases in the middle. This CDR3 is built from 14 residues. The germline gives CDR1 SGHDT, CDR2 YYEEEE.

This chain links TRBV7-3 with TRBJ2-7, with 12 bases fitting TRBD1. The CDR3 consists of 15 residues. Germline loops: CDR1 SGHTA, CDR2 FQGTGA. Losses at the gene ends were 5 bases for V and 7 bases for J; bases not matched to a gene: 9. For the CDR3, the DNA is TGTGCCAGCAGCGACGGGACAGGGGGCTCTCGAGAGCAGTACTTC. Translating gives CASSDGTGGSREQYF.

The chain has TRBV5-5 and TRBJ2-2; 9 bases match TRBD1. The CDR3 is 16 amino acids. Trimming took 4 bases from V and 6 from J; bases not matched to a gene: 10. Germline-derived CDR1 and CDR2 are SGHKS and YYEKEE (reference sequence). The CDR3 here is CASSPSQGALAGELFF. The CDR3 DNA reads as TGTGCCAGCAGCCCGTCACAGGGGGCGCTAGCCGGGGAGCTGTTTTTT. Variable domain in full (rest from reference TRBV5-5 and TRBJ2-2): DAGVTQSPTHLIKTRGQQVTLRCSPISGHKSVSWYQQVLGQGPQFIFQYYEKEERGRGNFPDRFSARQFPNYSSELNVNALLLGDSALYLCASSPSQGALAGELFFGEGSRLTVL.

The chain has TRBV2 and TRBJ2-7; 14 positions match TRBD2. V was pared by 6 bases and J by 1 base, with 11 bases of the junction left unmatched. CDR3 length equals 18 residues. Germline V CDR1 and CDR2: SNHLY, FYNNEI. In nucleotides, the CDR3 is TGTGCCAGCAGATACACGACTAGCGGGGGGGCCTTGTCCTACGAGCAGTACTTC. Amino acids: CASRYTTSGGALSYEQYF.

The CDR3 coding sequence is TGTGCCATCAGTCCAGGGGACGGTTCACCCCTCCACTTT. Residues: CAISPGDGSPLHF. This chain joins TRBV10-3 and TRBJ1-6; tentative D call: TRBD1 (6 bases). The CDR3 runs to 13 residues. Germline loops: CDR1 ENHRY, CDR2 SYGVKD. V lost 5 bases, J lost 9 bases, and 11 bases lay in between.